This T cell receptor (beta chain) was observed in a study of identical twins. Regarding the study as a whole: Zero-insertion analyses were open to partial confounding by invariant MAIT and iNKT cells. Out-of-frame alpha sequences shared by twins showed excess low generation probability. Conclusions rested on cross-sectional statistics rather than following the same donors.

Germline CDR1 reads LNHNV; CDR2 reads YYDKDF (reference sequence). The CDR3 runs 14 residues. Trimming took off 4 bases at V and 1 base at J, with 10 bases between the two ends. No donor was unhealthy or non-Caucasian. There are a few counts of this clonotype. Its antigen is unknown. In TCRdb, the 5' RACE reads were re-called with MiXCR into one record per CDR3 protein. The sample has 420,000 or so distinct CDR3 sequences, about 18% seen once. The sample was naive T cells sorted from blood. The sequence was collected from a man aged 50-59 years in good health. The chain joins TRBV15 to TRBJ1-1, with a possible D match to TRBD1 (6 bases). This CDR3 reads CATSTLQGNTEAFF. CDR3 in DNA: TGTGCCACCAGCACTCTACAGGGGAACACTGAAGCTTTCTTT.